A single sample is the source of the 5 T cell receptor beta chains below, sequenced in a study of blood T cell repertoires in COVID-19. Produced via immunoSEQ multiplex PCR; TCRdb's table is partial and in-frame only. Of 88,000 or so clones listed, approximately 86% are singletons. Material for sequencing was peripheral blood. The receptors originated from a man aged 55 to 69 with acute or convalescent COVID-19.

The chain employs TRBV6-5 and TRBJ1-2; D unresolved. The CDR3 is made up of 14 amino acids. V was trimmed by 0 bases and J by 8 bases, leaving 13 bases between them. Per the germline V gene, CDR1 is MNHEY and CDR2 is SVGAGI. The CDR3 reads CASSYSLEGRGYTF. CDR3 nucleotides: TGTGCCAGCAGTTACTCGTTGGAGGGCCGGGGCTACACCTTC.

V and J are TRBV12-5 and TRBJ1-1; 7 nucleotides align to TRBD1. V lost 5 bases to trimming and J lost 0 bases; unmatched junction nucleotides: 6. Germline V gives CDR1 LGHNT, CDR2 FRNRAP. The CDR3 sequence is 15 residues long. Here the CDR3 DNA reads TGTGCTAGTGGTATGGGACAGACAATGAACACTGAAGCTTTCTTT. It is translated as CASGMGQTMNTEAFF.

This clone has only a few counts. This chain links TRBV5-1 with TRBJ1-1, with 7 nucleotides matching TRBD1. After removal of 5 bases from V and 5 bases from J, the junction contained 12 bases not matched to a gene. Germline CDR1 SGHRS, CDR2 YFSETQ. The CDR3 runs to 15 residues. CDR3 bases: TGCGCCAGCAGTGTTTCGTCCGCGGGACAGACTGAAGCTTTCTTT. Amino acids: CASSVSSAGQTEAFF. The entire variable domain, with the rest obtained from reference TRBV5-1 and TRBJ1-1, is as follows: KAGVTQTPRYLIKTRGQQVTLSCSPISGHRSVSWYQQTPGQGLQFLFEYFSETQRNKGNFPGRFSGRQFSNSRSEMNVSTLELGDSALYLCASSVSSAGQTEAFFGQGTRLTVV.

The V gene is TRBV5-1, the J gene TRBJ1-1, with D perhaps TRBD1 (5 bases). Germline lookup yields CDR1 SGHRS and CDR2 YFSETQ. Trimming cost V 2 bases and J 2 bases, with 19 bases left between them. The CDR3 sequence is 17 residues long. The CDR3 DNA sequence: TGCGCCAGCAGCTTAGGGTGGAGGGACCTTCTAAACACTGAAGCTTTCTTT. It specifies CASSLGWRDLLNTEAFF.

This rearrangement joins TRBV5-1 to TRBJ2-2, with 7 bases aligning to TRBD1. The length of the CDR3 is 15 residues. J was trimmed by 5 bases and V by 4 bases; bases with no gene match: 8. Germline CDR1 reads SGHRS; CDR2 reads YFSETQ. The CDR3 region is CASSARQGRTGELFF. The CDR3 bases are TGCGCCAGCAGCGCTCGACAGGGACGGACCGGGGAGCTGTTTTTT.